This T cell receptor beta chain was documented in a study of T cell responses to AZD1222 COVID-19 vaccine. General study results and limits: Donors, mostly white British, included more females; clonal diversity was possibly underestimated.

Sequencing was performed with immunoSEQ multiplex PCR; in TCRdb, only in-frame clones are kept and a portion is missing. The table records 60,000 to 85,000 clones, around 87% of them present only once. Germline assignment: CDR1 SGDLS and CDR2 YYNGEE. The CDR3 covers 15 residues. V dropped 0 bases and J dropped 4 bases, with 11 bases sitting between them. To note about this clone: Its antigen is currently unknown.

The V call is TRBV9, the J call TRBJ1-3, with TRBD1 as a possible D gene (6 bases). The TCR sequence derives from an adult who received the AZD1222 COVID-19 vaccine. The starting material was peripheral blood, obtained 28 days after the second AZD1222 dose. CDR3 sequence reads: CASSVDGTSGNTIYF. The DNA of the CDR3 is TGTGCCAGCAGCGTAGATGGGACATCGGGAAACACCATATATTTT.